These T cell receptor beta chains were read from a single sample in a study. TCRdb re-called the RT-PCR reads with MiXCR, one entry per CDR3 protein. There are fewer than 800,000 distinct CDR3 sequences in the sample; approximately 15% occur only once, and 3.6% lies in the top ten. Sequenced input: memory CD4+ T cells from blood. Receptor source: a female donor in good health, serving as a healthy control. The CDR3 runs from the conserved cysteine through the conserved F or W. Each record gives: D gene, J gene, V gene, clone size, CDR3 protein, CDR3 DNA. The D gene is left open where the match is weak. Rows may omit the clone size; those that give it use once, few, many or a size class.

D gene: .; J gene: TRBJ1-2; V gene: TRBV28; clone size: .; CDR3 protein: CASSLTALDRGGYTF; CDR3 DNA: TGTGCCAGCAGTTTAACTGCGTTGGATCGGGGCGGCTACACCTTC
D gene: .; J gene: TRBJ2-2; V gene: TRBV3-1; clone size: .; CDR3 protein: CASSATVNTGELFF; CDR3 DNA: TGTGCCAGCAGCGCGACTGTGAACACCGGGGAGCTGTTTTTT
D gene: TRBD1; J gene: TRBJ1-2; V gene: TRBV7-9; clone size: few; CDR3 protein: CASSWTVGQVDYGYTF; CDR3 DNA: TGTGCCAGCAGCTGGACCGTGGGACAGGTCGACTATGGCTACACCTTC
D gene: .; J gene: TRBJ1-6; V gene: TRBV9; clone size: .; CDR3 protein: CASSVVGTDDSPLHF; CDR3 DNA: TGTGCCAGCAGCGTAGTTGGGACGGATGATTCACCCCTCCACTTT
D gene: .; J gene: TRBJ2-3; V gene: TRBV7-9; clone size: .; CDR3 protein: CASSLVLGGTDTQYF; CDR3 DNA: TGTGCCAGCAGCTTAGTCCTAGGCGGCACAGATACGCAGTATTTT
D gene: .; J gene: TRBJ1-1; V gene: TRBV6-1; clone size: .; CDR3 protein: CASRTEDLAEAFF; CDR3 DNA: TGTGCCAGTCGGACGGAAGACCTCGCTGAAGCTTTCTTT
D gene: .; J gene: TRBJ2-1; V gene: TRBV20-1; clone size: many; CDR3 protein: CSAPTKYEQFF; CDR3 DNA: TGCAGTGCCCCGACTAAATACGAGCAGTTCTTC
D gene: .; J gene: TRBJ1-5; V gene: TRBV7-8; clone size: few; CDR3 protein: CASSLTTGRNQPQHF; CDR3 DNA: TGTGCCAGCAGCTTAACAACGGGCCGAAATCAGCCCCAGCATTTT
D gene: TRBD2; J gene: TRBJ2-7; V gene: TRBV3-1; clone size: many; CDR3 protein: CASSQSLAGGSAQYF; CDR3 DNA: TGTGCCAGCAGCCAATCACTAGCGGGAGGCTCTGCGCAGTACTTC
D gene: TRBD1; J gene: TRBJ1-2; V gene: TRBV20-1; clone size: few; CDR3 protein: CSARERTGPNYGYTF; CDR3 DNA: TGCAGTGCTAGGGAAAGGACAGGACCTAACTATGGCTACACCTTC
D gene: .; J gene: TRBJ2-7; V gene: TRBV6-5; clone size: few; CDR3 protein: CASSYSIGFSYEQYF; CDR3 DNA: TGTGCCAGCAGTTACTCGATAGGTTTCTCCTACGAGCAGTACTTC
D gene: .; J gene: TRBJ2-7; V gene: TRBV7-2; clone size: .; CDR3 protein: CASSLGTQAEQYF; CDR3 DNA: TGTGCCAGCAGCTTAGGGACCCAAGCCGAGCAGTACTTC
D gene: TRBD2; J gene: TRBJ2-1; V gene: TRBV5-1; clone size: .; CDR3 protein: CASSGGLAGNEQFF; CDR3 DNA: TGCGCCAGCAGCGGGGGACTAGCGGGAAATGAGCAGTTCTTC
D gene: .; J gene: TRBJ1-2; V gene: TRBV20-1; clone size: few; CDR3 protein: CSATRTVDGYTF; CDR3 DNA: TGCAGTGCTACCAGGACGGTCGATGGCTACACCTTC
D gene: TRBD2; J gene: TRBJ2-7; V gene: TRBV9; clone size: .; CDR3 protein: CASSGTSGRGGYEQYF; CDR3 DNA: TGTGCCAGCAGCGGGACTAGCGGGAGGGGAGGATACGAGCAGTACTTC
D gene: .; J gene: TRBJ1-5; V gene: TRBV6-2/TRBV6-3; clone size: many; CDR3 protein: CASRRGYSNQPQHF; CDR3 DNA: TGTGCCAGCCGACGGGGGTATAGCAATCAGCCCCAGCATTTT
D gene: .; J gene: TRBJ2-1; V gene: TRBV30; clone size: .; CDR3 protein: CAWRAPGAGNEQFF; CDR3 DNA: TGTGCCTGGAGGGCGCCCGGGGCAGGCAATGAGCAGTTCTTC
D gene: TRBD2; J gene: TRBJ2-5; V gene: TRBV5-1; clone size: .; CDR3 protein: CASSSPRAGLAGGQETQYF; CDR3 DNA: TGCGCCAGCAGTTCCCCGCGAGCTGGACTAGCGGGGGGCCAAGAGACCCAGTACTTC
D gene: TRBD1; J gene: TRBJ2-7; V gene: TRBV20-1; clone size: few; CDR3 protein: CSANTGQGIIFHEQYF; CDR3 DNA: TGCAGTGCAAATACGGGACAGGGAATTATTTTCCACGAGCAGTACTTC
D gene: .; J gene: TRBJ1-5; V gene: TRBV19; clone size: .; CDR3 protein: CASSLLPGGPQHF; CDR3 DNA: TGTGCCAGTAGTTTGCTGCCTGGAGGGCCCCAGCATTTT
D gene: .; J gene: TRBJ1-2; V gene: TRBV7-2; clone size: few; CDR3 protein: CASSPLGGGYNYGYTF; CDR3 DNA: TGTGCCAGCAGCCCCCTCGGGGGGGGATATAACTATGGCTACACCTTC
D gene: .; J gene: TRBJ2-4; V gene: TRBV6-1; clone size: .; CDR3 protein: CASSEPLDTYKNIQYF; CDR3 DNA: TGTGCCAGCAGTGAACCTCTGGACACCTACAAAAACATTCAGTACTTC
D gene: TRBD1; J gene: TRBJ2-3; V gene: TRBV6-6; clone size: many; CDR3 protein: CASSSTGQYTDTQYF; CDR3 DNA: TGTGCCAGCAGTTCAACGGGACAGTACACAGATACGCAGTATTTT
D gene: .; J gene: TRBJ2-1; V gene: TRBV18; clone size: few; CDR3 protein: CASSPPNTEQFF; CDR3 DNA: TGTGCCAGCTCACCACCGAATACTGAGCAGTTCTTC
D gene: .; J gene: TRBJ1-2; V gene: TRBV10-3; clone size: many; CDR3 protein: CAISRDLGGYTF; CDR3 DNA: TGTGCCATCAGTCGGGACTTAGGGGGCTACACCTTC
D gene: .; J gene: TRBJ2-2; V gene: TRBV7-2; clone size: many; CDR3 protein: CASSQDRSLTGELFF; CDR3 DNA: TGTGCCAGCAGCCAGGACAGATCACTCACCGGGGAGCTGTTTTTT
D gene: TRBD2; J gene: TRBJ2-1; V gene: TRBV7-2; clone size: many; CDR3 protein: CASSLSGRWSNEQFF; CDR3 DNA: TGTGCCAGCAGCTTAAGCGGGAGGTGGAGTAATGAGCAGTTCTTC
D gene: .; J gene: TRBJ2-1; V gene: TRBV24-1; clone size: .; CDR3 protein: CATSDRNRESRDGEQFF; CDR3 DNA: TGTGCCACCAGTGATAGAAACCGGGAGAGCCGTGACGGTGAGCAGTTCTTC
D gene: .; J gene: TRBJ1-2; V gene: TRBV20-1; clone size: few; CDR3 protein: CSARVPLAAYGYTF; CDR3 DNA: TGCAGTGCTAGGGTACCTCTGGCAGCGTATGGCTACACCTTC
D gene: TRBD1; J gene: TRBJ2-4; V gene: TRBV5-1; clone size: many; CDR3 protein: CASSSGQGQNIQYF; CDR3 DNA: TGCGCCAGCAGCTCCGGACAGGGGCAAAACATTCAGTACTTC
D gene: TRBD2; J gene: TRBJ2-1; V gene: TRBV2; clone size: .; CDR3 protein: CASSVKREGEQFF; CDR3 DNA: TGTGCCAGCAGTGTAAAGCGGGAGGGTGAGCAGTTCTTC
D gene: .; J gene: TRBJ2-7; V gene: TRBV7-2; clone size: few; CDR3 protein: CASSLTRTTPTYEQYF; CDR3 DNA: TGTGCCAGCAGCCTCACCCGAACTACCCCTACCTACGAGCAGTACTTC
D gene: .; J gene: TRBJ2-5; V gene: TRBV20-1; clone size: many; CDR3 protein: CSANRAAWVETQYF; CDR3 DNA: TGCAGTGCTAACCGGGCAGCTTGGGTCGAGACCCAGTACTTC
D gene: .; J gene: TRBJ1-4; V gene: TRBV6-6; clone size: .; CDR3 protein: CASRHWEVWEKLFF; CDR3 DNA: TGTGCCAGCAGGCACTGGGAAGTTTGGGAAAAACTGTTTTTT
D gene: .; J gene: TRBJ1-2; V gene: TRBV29-1; clone size: .; CDR3 protein: CSTAEAYGYTF; CDR3 DNA: TGCAGCACCGCCGAGGCCTATGGCTACACCTTC
D gene: .; J gene: TRBJ1-1; V gene: TRBV12-3/TRBV12-4; clone size: .; CDR3 protein: CASSFRAFF; CDR3 DNA: TGTGCCAGCAGTTTCCGGGCTTTCTTT
D gene: TRBD1; J gene: TRBJ2-6; V gene: TRBV7-2; clone size: .; CDR3 protein: CASQRDRLPSGANVLTF; CDR3 DNA: TGTGCCAGCCAACGGGACAGGTTGCCCTCTGGGGCCAACGTCCTGACTTTC
D gene: TRBD1; J gene: TRBJ1-2; V gene: TRBV7-2; clone size: .; CDR3 protein: CASKRDRGGSYGYTF; CDR3 DNA: TGTGCCAGCAAAAGGGACAGGGGGGGATCGTATGGCTACACCTTC
D gene: .; J gene: TRBJ2-1; V gene: TRBV20-1; clone size: few; CDR3 protein: CSALRGSSSYNEQFF; CDR3 DNA: TGCAGTGCTCTCCGCGGATCAAGCTCCTACAATGAGCAGTTCTTC
D gene: .; J gene: TRBJ2-3; V gene: TRBV13; clone size: few; CDR3 protein: CASIRVRGGLANRADTQYF; CDR3 DNA: TGTGCCAGCATCCGCGTAAGGGGTGGACTCGCAAACAGGGCAGATACGCAGTATTTT
D gene: .; J gene: TRBJ1-2; V gene: TRBV7-2; clone size: .; CDR3 protein: CASSYEFRGYTF; CDR3 DNA: TGTGCCAGCAGCTATGAGTTCAGGGGCTACACCTTC
D gene: TRBD2; J gene: TRBJ2-2; V gene: TRBV15; clone size: few; CDR3 protein: CATSRGTTGSGGTGELFF; CDR3 DNA: TGTGCCACCAGCAGAGGGACCACCGGTAGCGGGGGGACCGGGGAGCTGTTTTTT
D gene: .; J gene: TRBJ2-5; V gene: TRBV5-1; clone size: .; CDR3 protein: CASSPEWGDQETQYF; CDR3 DNA: TGCGCCAGCAGCCCCGAATGGGGGGACCAAGAGACCCAGTACTTC
D gene: TRBD2; J gene: TRBJ2-2; V gene: TRBV7-2; clone size: .; CDR3 protein: CASSALAGGPGELFF; CDR3 DNA: TGTGCCAGCAGCGCACTAGCGGGAGGGCCCGGGGAGCTGTTTTTT
D gene: .; J gene: TRBJ1-2; V gene: TRBV4-2; clone size: few; CDR3 protein: CASSQDGEYGYTF; CDR3 DNA: TGTGCCAGCAGCCAAGATGGGGAGTATGGCTACACCTTC
D gene: .; J gene: TRBJ1-2; V gene: TRBV29-1; clone size: few; CDR3 protein: CSGLYGYTF; CDR3 DNA: TGCAGCGGTCTCTATGGCTACACCTTC
D gene: .; J gene: TRBJ2-3; V gene: TRBV9; clone size: few; CDR3 protein: CASSVEGVGDTQYF; CDR3 DNA: TGTGCCAGCAGCGTAGAGGGGGTTGGAGATACGCAGTATTTT
D gene: .; J gene: TRBJ2-6; V gene: TRBV29-1; clone size: few; CDR3 protein: CSVPDGANVLTF; CDR3 DNA: TGCAGCGTTCCTGATGGGGCCAACGTCCTGACTTTC
D gene: TRBD2; J gene: TRBJ2-7; V gene: TRBV20-1; clone size: many; CDR3 protein: CSARDDLAGVSSYEQYF; CDR3 DNA: TGCAGTGCTAGAGATGACCTAGCGGGGGTTAGCTCCTACGAGCAGTACTTC
D gene: .; J gene: TRBJ1-2; V gene: TRBV7-3; clone size: .; CDR3 protein: CASSLTAFRWADYYGYTF; CDR3 DNA: TGTGCCAGCAGCTTAACGGCGTTTAGATGGGCGGACTACTATGGCTACACCTTC
D gene: TRBD2; J gene: TRBJ2-7; V gene: TRBV9; clone size: few; CDR3 protein: CASSVGTSGGRVQYF; CDR3 DNA: TGTGCCAGCAGCGTTGGGACTAGCGGGGGGCGGGTGCAGTACTTC
D gene: .; J gene: TRBJ2-7; V gene: TRBV3-1; clone size: .; CDR3 protein: CASSPTVLIASEQYF; CDR3 DNA: TGTGCCAGCAGCCCGACAGTCTTGATTGCGTCCGAGCAGTACTTC
D gene: TRBD1; J gene: TRBJ2-3; V gene: TRBV24-1; clone size: .; CDR3 protein: CATSDGDRGHTDTQYF; CDR3 DNA: TGTGCCACCAGTGATGGGGACAGGGGGCACACAGATACGCAGTATTTT